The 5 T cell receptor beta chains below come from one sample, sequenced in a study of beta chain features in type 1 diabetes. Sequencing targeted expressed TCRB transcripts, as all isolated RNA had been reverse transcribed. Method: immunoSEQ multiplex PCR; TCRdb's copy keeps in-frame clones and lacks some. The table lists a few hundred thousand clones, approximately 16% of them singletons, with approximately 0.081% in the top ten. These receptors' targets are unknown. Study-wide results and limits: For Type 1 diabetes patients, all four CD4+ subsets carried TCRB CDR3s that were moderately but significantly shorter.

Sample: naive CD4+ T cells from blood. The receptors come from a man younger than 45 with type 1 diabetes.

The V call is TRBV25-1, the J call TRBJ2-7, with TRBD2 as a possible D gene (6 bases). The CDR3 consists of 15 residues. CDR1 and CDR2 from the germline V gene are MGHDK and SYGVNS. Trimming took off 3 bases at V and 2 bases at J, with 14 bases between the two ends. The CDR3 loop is CASSDLSSGAYEQYF. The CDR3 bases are TGTGCCAGCAGTGACCTGAGTAGCGGTGCCTACGAGCAGTACTTC.

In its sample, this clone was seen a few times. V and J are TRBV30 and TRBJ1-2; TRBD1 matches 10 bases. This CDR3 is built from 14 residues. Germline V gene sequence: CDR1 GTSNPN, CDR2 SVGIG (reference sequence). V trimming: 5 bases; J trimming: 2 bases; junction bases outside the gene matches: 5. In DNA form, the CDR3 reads TGTGCCTGGTCCCGGGACAGGGGAAACTATGGCTACACCTTC. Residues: CAWSRDRGNYGYTF.

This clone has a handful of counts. CDR3 nucleotides: TGTGCCAGCTCACGAGACGTACAAGAGACCCAGTACTTC. Amino acid sequence: CASSRDVQETQYF. V is TRBV18 and J is TRBJ2-5; D gene uncertain. The V gene's germline CDR1 is KGHSH and CDR2 LQKENI. Trimming took 4 bases from V and 2 from J, leaving 8 bases between them. This CDR3 has 13 amino acids.

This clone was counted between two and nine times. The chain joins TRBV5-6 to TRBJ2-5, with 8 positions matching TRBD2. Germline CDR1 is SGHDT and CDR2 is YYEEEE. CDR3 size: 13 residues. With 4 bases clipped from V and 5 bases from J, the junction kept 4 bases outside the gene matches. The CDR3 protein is CASSPGREETQYF. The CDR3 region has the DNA TGTGCCAGCAGCCCCGGGAGGGAGGAGACCCAGTACTTC.

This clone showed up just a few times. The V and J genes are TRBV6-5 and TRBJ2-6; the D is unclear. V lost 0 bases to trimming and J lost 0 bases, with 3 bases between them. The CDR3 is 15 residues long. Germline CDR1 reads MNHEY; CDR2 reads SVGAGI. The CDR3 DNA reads TGTGCCAGCAGTTACTCGGGCTCTGGGGCCAACGTCCTGACTTTC. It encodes CASSYSGSGANVLTF.